This T cell receptor beta chain was identified during a study of T cells in Graves' hyperthyroidism and ophthalmopathy. About the research overall: Peripheral blood was acquired at first diagnosis, ahead of any therapy whatsoever.

Germline V CDR1 and CDR2: SQVTM, ANQGSEA. The CDR3 has 14 residues. Trimming cost V 7 bases and J 0 bases, with 12 bases left between them. The study enrolled patients aged 18 to 65 with newly diagnosed hyperthyroidism of under 2 months' duration. Thyroid ultrasound, orbital computed tomography, clinical symptoms, and serum thyroxine and TRAb underpinned diagnoses. RNA transcripts were the template for amplifying TCR beta CDR3 regions. Primed by the HTBI set, a first-round RT-PCR was run on the TCR CDR3. MiXCR was run by TCRdb on the multiplex PCR reads, yielding one entry per CDR3 protein. The repertoire includes under 400,000 distinct CDR3 sequences, roughly 25% of them detected once, and 73% sits in the top ten.

V gene TRBV29-1 combines with J gene TRBJ2-2; tentatively, D is TRBD1 (6 bases). The clonotype originates from a man in his fifties or sixties with Graves' hyperthyroidism. Material for sequencing was blood. CDR3: CSGSWTANTGELFF. The CDR3 DNA sequence: TGCAGCGGCTCCTGGACAGCGAACACCGGGGAGCTGTTTTTT.